The clone carrying this TCR beta chain was counted between two and nine times. What it recognizes is unknown. These data come from a study of memory B cells and T cells in multiple sclerosis. Broader study findings: Clone-set sizes differed between compartments, so shared clonotype counts needed normalization.

After stimulus-free culture, autoproliferating CFSE-dim and non-proliferating CFSE-high T cells were sequenced separately. Cultures began with about 50 million CFSE-labeled PBMCs, unstimulated for under 8 days, with replicate wells pooled. CFSE at approximately 0.5 uM labeled the PBMCs, which were then cultured unstimulated. This CDR3 comprises 15 residues. Germline CDR1 SGHRS, CDR2 YFSETQ. The V end lost 2 bases, the J end lost 1 base, and 11 bases lay between the germline ends. Data came from immunoSEQ multiplex PCR; TCRdb stores just in-frame clones and leaves some out. The table has about 32,000 clones, roughly 86% seen once.

Sample: PBMCs from blood kept in culture. The source is a human donor with multiple sclerosis. The chain carries TRBV5-1 and TRBJ2-3, with a weak D call TRBD2 (6 bases). CDR3 sequence: CASSFRGVGTDTQYF. As DNA, the CDR3 is TGCGCCAGCAGCTTTCGCGGGGTCGGCACAGATACGCAGTATTTT.